The clone carrying this TCR beta chain is categorized as medium-sized (0.01 to 0.1%). Its target is not known. This sample stems from a study of HIV-infected patients and healthy controls. Study-level results: Unequal distinct sequence numbers between patients and controls complicated comparisons. CDR3 sharing between individuals was lower in HIV-infected patients than in healthy controls.

Reverse transcription used around 480 ng RNA and constant-region primers for alpha and beta. Each of the alpha and beta chains got its own library through chain-specific third strand synthesis with indices. A 5' RACE adapter with a random hexamer and the SP2 primer site was joined to cDNA. MiXCR, applied by TCRdb to the 5' RACE reads, yields one record per CDR3 protein. The sample yields 11,000 or so distinct CDR3 sequences, 5% to 6.5% seen once. No cell fractionation was done, so the repertoire covers all unsorted peripheral blood T cells. V lost 0 bases and J lost 1; bases outside the gene matches: 4. The CDR3 has 15 residues. The germline V gene has CDR1 DFQATT and CDR2 SNEGSKA (reference sequence).

Material for sequencing was blood. This clonotype was obtained from an adult in good health. This chain connects TRBV20-1 to TRBJ2-3; the match to TRBD2 covers 7 bases. CDR3 sequence reads: CSAREGTTGTDTQYF. The CDR3, as DNA: TGCAGTGCTAGAGAGGGGACTACGGGCACAGATACGCAGTATTTT.